Below, 27 T cell receptor beta chains from the same sample are listed, as sequenced in a study of blood T cells in healthy people across ages. It was with a sample-barcoded 5' primer and a J-beta primer mix that a second PCR of about 6 to 12 cycles was run. TCRdb called the 5' RACE reads again in MiXCR, with one record for every CDR3 protein. The table records more than 1,400,000 distinct CDR3 sequences, 40% to 50% of them present only once. The sequenced sample was blood. The receptor source for this set is a woman in her late teens or twenties in good health.

V usage is TRBV9 and J usage is TRBJ2-5; TRBD2 aligns across 8 bases. With 0 bases clipped from V and 4 bases from J, the junction kept 8 bases outside the gene matches. CDR3 size: 16 residues. The germline V gene encodes CDR1 SGDLS and CDR2 YYNGEE. The CDR3 loop reads CASSVGLGAGGETQYF. Here the CDR3 DNA reads TGTGCCAGCAGCGTAGGCCTTGGGGCGGGGGGAGAGACCCAGTACTTC.

V usage is TRBV12-3 or TRBV12-4 and J usage is TRBJ2-7, with a possible D match to TRBD1 (5 bases). The CDR3 is 18 residues long. V was pared by 4 bases and J by 0 bases, with 22 bases between. CDR3 in DNA: TGTGCCAGCAGTTCCATCCCGCTCAGGGTGCCTATCTCCTACGAGCAGTACTTC. This translates into CASSSIPLRVPISYEQYF.

This clonotype has only a few counts. The chain recombines TRBV9 with TRBJ2-7; 7 bases agree with TRBD2. Per germline, CDR1 SGDLS and CDR2 YYNGEE. CDR3 size: 16 residues. The J segment lost 6 bases and the V segment lost 2 bases, leaving 14 bases of the junction unmatched. This chain's CDR3 is CASSVVKTSSSGEQYF. The CDR3, as DNA: TGTGCCAGCAGCGTGGTCAAGACTAGCTCCTCCGGCGAGCAGTACTTC. Supplemented by reference TRBV9 and TRBJ2-7, the full variable domain reads DSGVTQTPKHLITATGQRVTLRCSPRSGDLSVYWYQQSLDQGLQFLIQYYNGEERAKGNILERFSAQQFPDLHSELNLSSLELGDSALYFCASSVVKTSSSGEQYFGPGTRLTVT.

Turning to this clonotype: Compared with germline, one end of the junction differs, possibly owing to a read error. CDR3 amino acids: CASSQDPINYGYIF. The CDR3 DNA sequence: TGCGCCAGCAGCCAAGATCCGATAAACTATGGCTACATCTTC. This sequence joins TRBV4-1 and TRBJ1-2; D uncertain. In germline, CDR1 is MGHRA, CDR2 YSYEKL. This CDR3 is built from 14 residues.

The chain is built from TRBV20-1 and TRBJ2-4, with D tentatively TRBD1 (6 bases). The DNA matches TRBJ2-7 better at its end, which makes the J call doubtful. Germline V CDR1 and CDR2: DFQATT, SNEGSKA (reference sequence). The CDR3 loop spans 14 amino acids. In DNA form, the CDR3 reads TGCAGTGCGAGCCTCGACAGGAGCAATTACGAGCAGTACTTC. Translation gives CSASLDRSNYEQYF.

This chain connects TRBV2 to TRBJ1-4; TRBD1 is a possible D gene (5 bases). Germline-derived CDR1 and CDR2 are SNHLY and FYNNEI. Trimming took off 6 bases at V and 0 bases at J, with 11 bases between the two ends. The CDR3 loop spans 15 amino acids. The CDR3: CASSNRQTTNEKLFF. The CDR3 bases are TGTGCCAGCAGCAACCGACAGACAACTAATGAAAAACTGTTTTTT.

The chain is built from TRBV6-5 and TRBJ2-1; D unresolved. The J call may be faulty, since TRBJ2-7 better matches the DNA end. Germline CDR1 and CDR2: MNHEY and SVGAGI. The CDR3 is made up of 12 amino acids. The CDR3 sequence: CASSHPDNEQYF. As DNA, the CDR3 is TGTGCCAGCAGTCATCCAGACAATGAGCAGTACTTC.

J is TRBJ2-1 and V is TRBV6-1; D is unresolved. This CDR3 is 11 amino acids long. With 6 bases removed from V and 7 bases from J, the gap between germline ends came to 7 bases. The germline CDR1 and CDR2 sequences are MNHNS and SASEGT. The CDR3 protein is CASRKGNEQFF. In nucleotides, the CDR3 is TGTGCCAGCAGGAAGGGAAATGAGCAGTTCTTC.

A few counts support this clonotype. The rearrangement links TRBV5-1 to TRBJ2-1; D not certain. The CDR3 extends over 14 amino acids. Trimming shortened V by 0 bases and J by 9 bases, and 13 bases separated the two germline ends. Per germline, CDR1 SGHRS and CDR2 YFSETQ. DNA for the CDR3: TGCGCCAGCAGCTTGGAGCAGCGTAGTGGTGAGCAGTTCTTC. It is translated as CASSLEQRSGEQFF.

J is TRBJ2-3 and V is TRBV6-5; TRBD2 might be the D (6 bases). The ends were cut back, 5 bases at V and 4 bases at J, with 16 bases in the middle. CDR1 is MNHEY, CDR2 SVGAGI, per germline. The CDR3 sequence is 15 residues long. This CDR3 is CASSQQPGVSDTQYF. In DNA form, the CDR3 reads TGTGCCAGCAGTCAACAACCGGGAGTGTCAGATACGCAGTATTTT.

The chain recombines TRBV2 with TRBJ2-7; TRBD1 might be the D (6 bases). Germline lookup yields CDR1 SNHLY and CDR2 FYNNEI. CDR3 length: 14 amino acids. V was cut by 2 bases and J by 7 bases, with 15 bases left in between. Written as DNA, the CDR3 is TGTGCCAGCAGTGAACAGGGGACCTACAATGAGCAGTACTTC. Its translation: CASSEQGTYNEQYF.

The chain has TRBV27 and TRBJ2-4, with D perhaps matching TRBD1 (6 bases). The DNA end is a closer match to TRBJ2-7, so the J assignment may be wrong. CDR1 and CDR2 (germline): MNHEY, SMNVEV (reference sequence). The CDR3 consists of 13 residues. For the CDR3, the DNA is TGTGCCAGCAGCCCTACAGGGCCCTGCGAGCAGTACTTC. Protein: CASSPTGPCEQYF.

In DNA form, the CDR3 reads TGTGCCAGCAGCTTTAGGTTTGGCACCTACGAGCAGTACTTC. Translated: CASSFRFGTYEQYF. This chain links TRBV5-4 with TRBJ2-7; D gene ambiguous. With 2 bases removed from V and 2 bases from J, the gap between germline ends came to 11 bases. This CDR3 region has 14 residues. The germline V gene encodes CDR1 SGHNT and CDR2 YYREEE (reference sequence).

The chain joins TRBV20-1 to TRBJ1-2; a weak D match, TRBD1 (5 bases). Germline loops: CDR1 DFQATT, CDR2 SNEGSKA (reference sequence). Trimming took off 3 bases at V and 0 bases at J, with 17 bases between the two ends. This CDR3 has 16 amino acids. CDR3 region: CSASGQGLGTNYGYTF. CDR3 in DNA: TGCAGTGCTAGCGGGCAGGGTTTAGGGACTAACTATGGCTACACCTTC.

The chain uses TRBV7-8 and TRBJ1-6; D is perhaps TRBD1 (6 bases). CDR3 length: 18 residues. Germline V gene data show CDR1 as SGHVS and CDR2 as FQNEAQ. The ends were cut back, 3 bases at V and 9 bases at J, with 24 bases in the middle. The CDR3 reads CASSFRGGIGGRISPLHF. DNA for the CDR3: TGTGCCAGCAGCTTCCGGGGGGGCATTGGGGGTAGGATTTCACCCCTCCACTTT. Full variable domain (outside the CDR3, taken from reference TRBV7-8 and TRBJ1-6): GAGVSQSPRYKVAKRGQDVALRCDPISGHVSLFWYQQALGQGPEFLTYFQNEAQLDKSGLPSDRFFAERPEGSVSTLKIQRTQQEDSAVYLCASSFRGGIGGRISPLHFGNGTRLTVT.

This clonotype was seen repeatedly, ten times or more. This sequence joins TRBV11-2 and TRBJ2-5; a possible D gene is TRBD1 (5 bases). CDR1 and CDR2 (germline): SGHAT, FQNNGV. Trimming removed 5 bases from V and 2 bases from J, with 6 bases in between. The CDR3 contains 12 residues. The CDR3 loop reads CASSRQQETQYF. The CDR3 nucleotides read TGTGCCAGCAGCCGACAGCAAGAGACCCAGTACTTC.

The rearrangement links TRBV20-1 to TRBJ1-2; D gene ambiguous. V shed 1 base and J shed 4 bases, with 7 bases lying between them. From germline, CDR1 is DFQATT and CDR2 SNEGSKA (reference sequence). CDR3 length: 12 residues. The CDR3 DNA sequence: TGCAGTGCTAGAGTGTCCCTCTATGGCTACACCTTC. Translation gives CSARVSLYGYTF.

This clonotype was recorded a few times. The gene calls are TRBV6-1 and TRBJ1-1; D is unclear. The V gene lost 2 bases and the J gene lost 0 bases, with 10 bases spanning the gap. The CDR3 runs 15 residues. The germline CDR1 and CDR2 sequences are MNHNS and SASEGT. The DNA for the CDR3 is TGTGCCAGCAGTGAAAGGAGGGTAATGAACACTGAAGCTTTCTTT. It is translated as CASSERRVMNTEAFF.

In this sample, this clonotype turned up a few times. The J gene is TRBJ2-3, the V gene TRBV15; 7 nucleotides match TRBD2. Germline assignment: CDR1 LNHNV and CDR2 YYDKDF (reference sequence). The CDR3 runs 17 residues. V lost 0 bases to trimming and J lost 0 bases; unmatched junction nucleotides: 6. The CDR3 DNA reads TGTGCCACCAGCAGAGATCTGGGGGGAGGGAGCACAGATACGCAGTATTTT. Protein product: CATSRDLGGGSTDTQYF.

The gene calls are TRBV12-3 or TRBV12-4 and TRBJ1-4; no definite D call. V was clipped by 6 bases and J by 4 bases, with 9 bases between them. The CDR3 covers 13 residues. CDR3 sequence (DNA): TGTGCCAGCAGGGCCGGGGATAATGAAAAACTGTTTTTT. Translation gives CASRAGDNEKLFF.

The V and J genes are TRBV2 and TRBJ2-4; D unresolved. The CDR3 spans 15 residues. CDR1 and CDR2 (germline): SNHLY, FYNNEI. The V end lost 6 bases, the J end lost 0 bases, and 12 bases lay between the germline ends. The CDR3 DNA follows: TGTGCCAGCAGGACAAGCCTATTAGCCAAAAACATTCAGTACTTC. Its protein is CASRTSLLAKNIQYF.

This clonotype was observed a handful of times. The chain uses TRBV20-1 and TRBJ2-7; 10 bases map to TRBD2. This CDR3 region has 14 residues. In germline, CDR1 is DFQATT, CDR2 SNEGSKA (reference sequence). Trimming cost V 3 bases and J 3 bases; bases outside gene matches: 5. The CDR3 bases are TGCAGTGCTAGTCTCACTAGCGGGGACTACGAGCAGTACTTC. Translated, it gives CSASLTSGDYEQYF.

The V gene is TRBV6-1, the J gene TRBJ1-2; TRBD1 agrees at 7 bases. The CDR3 is 14 amino acids. Germline V gene data show CDR1 as MNHNS and CDR2 as SASEGT. With V trimmed by 7 bases and J by 4 bases, 9 bases remained unmatched. As DNA, the CDR3 is TGTGCCAGCACGTACGGGGACAGTGCCTATGGCTACACCTTC. This encodes CASTYGDSAYGYTF.

In nucleotides, the CDR3 is TGTGCCAGCACCGAGCAGGCTTCGGGGGACACTGAAGCTTTCTTT. This gives the protein CASTEQASGDTEAFF. The rearrangement links TRBV7-2 to TRBJ1-1; perhaps TRBD1 as D (5 bases). The germline gives CDR1 SGHTA, CDR2 FQGNSA. This CDR3 spans 15 amino acids. V was shortened by 7 bases and J by 3 bases, with 18 bases between the two germline ends. Full variable domain (missing parts from reference TRBV7-2 and TRBJ1-1): GAGVSQSPSNKVTEKGKDVELRCDPISGHTALYWYRQSLGQGLEFLIYFQGNSAPDKSGLPSDRFSAERTGGSVSTLTIQRTQQEDSAVYLCASTEQASGDTEAFFGQGTRLTVV.

This clonotype has a count of ten or more. J is TRBJ1-5 and V is TRBV4-1, with D unclear. The CDR3 has 15 residues. CDR1 is MGHRA and CDR2 is YSYEKL in the germline V gene. The V and J ends lost 4 bases and 3 bases respectively, with 13 bases between them. The CDR3 DNA sequence: TGCGCCAGCAGCCTCCCGGACGGCCCCAATCAGCCCCAGCATTTT. Translated: CASSLPDGPNQPQHF.

This rearrangement joins TRBV19 to TRBJ2-1; TRBD1 aligns across 7 bases. With 3 bases clipped from V and 8 bases from J, the junction kept 10 bases outside the gene matches. The CDR3 is 15 amino acids. Germline V gene data show CDR1 as LNHDA and CDR2 as SQIVND (reference sequence). The CDR3 loop reads CASSIYEGAFHEQFF. For the CDR3, the DNA is TGTGCCAGTAGTATTTACGAGGGGGCCTTCCATGAGCAGTTCTTC.

This clonotype has only a few counts. J is TRBJ2-7 and V is TRBV7-2; TRBD2 aligns across 7 bases. Per the germline V gene, CDR1 is SGHTA and CDR2 is FQGNSA. The CDR3 has 15 amino acids. J lost 0 bases, V lost 6 bases, and 8 bases had no gene match. In nucleotides, the CDR3 is TGTGCCAGCAGGGAAGATAGGGACTACTCCTACGAGCAGTACTTC. It is translated as CASREDRDYSYEQYF.